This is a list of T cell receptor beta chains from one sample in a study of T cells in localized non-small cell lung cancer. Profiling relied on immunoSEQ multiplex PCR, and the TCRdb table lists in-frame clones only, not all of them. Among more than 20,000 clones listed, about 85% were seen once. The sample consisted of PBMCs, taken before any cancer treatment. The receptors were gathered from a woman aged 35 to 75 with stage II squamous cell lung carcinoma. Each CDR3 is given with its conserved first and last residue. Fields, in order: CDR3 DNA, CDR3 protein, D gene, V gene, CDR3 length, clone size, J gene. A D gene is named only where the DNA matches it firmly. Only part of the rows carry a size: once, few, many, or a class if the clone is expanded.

DNA: TGTGCCAGCAGTTACGGGGATGATTCACCCCTCCACTTT
CDR3: CASSYGDDSPLHF
D: NA
V: TRBV6-5
length: 13
size: NA
J: TRBJ1-6

DNA: TGTGCCAGCAGCCCGGACAGGGGCCTCAATCAGCCCCAGCATTTT
CDR3: CASSPDRGLNQPQHF
D: TRBD1
V: TRBV5-4
length: 15
size: once
J: TRBJ1-5

DNA: TGTGCCAGCTCACCGAACGGGAACACTGAAGCTTTCTTT
CDR3: CASSPNGNTEAFF
D: NA
V: TRBV18
length: 13
size: NA
J: TRBJ1-1

DNA: TGTGCCAGCAGCTTGGAAGGAAGCACCAATGAGCAGTTCTTC
CDR3: CASSLEGSTNEQFF
D: NA
V: TRBV5-6
length: 14
size: NA
J: TRBJ2-1

DNA: TGTGCCAGCAGTGACGACAGGGGGGGCTACAATGAGCAGTTCTTC
CDR3: CASSDDRGGYNEQFF
D: TRBD1
V: TRBV6-6
length: 15
size: NA
J: TRBJ2-1

DNA: TGCGCCAGCAGCCAAGAGGGGACGTCCTACGAGCAGTACTTC
CDR3: CASSQEGTSYEQYF
D: NA
V: TRBV4-3
length: 14
size: NA
J: TRBJ2-7

DNA: TGTGCCAGCAGCGTAGGATTAGAAGCTTTCTTT
CDR3: CASSVGLEAFF
D: NA
V: TRBV7-8
length: 11
size: few
J: TRBJ1-1

DNA: TGTGCCACCGGTTGGGGTATGACAGATACGCAGTATTTT
CDR3: CATGWGMTDTQYF
D: NA
V: TRBV11-3
length: 13
size: NA
J: TRBJ2-3

DNA: TGTGCCACCAGCAGAGATCGGACCAGCCCCGCGGAGCAGTACTTC
CDR3: CATSRDRTSPAEQYF
D: NA
V: TRBV15
length: 15
size: NA
J: TRBJ2-7

DNA: TGTGCCAGCAGTTTCATAAGGGTACTGGCCTACAATGAGCAGTTCTTC
CDR3: CASSFIRVLAYNEQFF
D: NA
V: TRBV27
length: 16
size: NA
J: TRBJ2-1

DNA: TGCGCCAGCAGCTGGGGACAGGGGAGCACTGAAGCTTTCTTT
CDR3: CASSWGQGSTEAFF
D: TRBD1
V: TRBV5-1
length: 14
size: once
J: TRBJ1-1

DNA: TGCAGCGTTGATGGGGGGGCCAAAAACATTCAGTACTTC
CDR3: CSVDGGAKNIQYF
D: NA
V: TRBV29-1
length: 13
size: NA
J: TRBJ2-4

DNA: TGTGCCAGCAGAAGTGAGACCGGGGAGCTGTTTTTT
CDR3: CASRSETGELFF
D: NA
V: TRBV7-9
length: 12
size: NA
J: TRBJ2-2

DNA: TGTGCCAGCAGCGTAGCATGGGGAGGGAAAGATACGCAGTATTTT
CDR3: CASSVAWGGKDTQYF
D: TRBD2
V: TRBV9
length: 15
size: NA
J: TRBJ2-3

DNA: TGTGCCACCACGACAGGGTATGGGACCCAGTACTTC
CDR3: CATTTGYGTQYF
D: TRBD1
V: TRBV28
length: 12
size: NA
J: TRBJ2-5

DNA: TGTGCCAGCAGCTTAGCGGCTAGCGGAACCTACGAGCAGTACTTC
CDR3: CASSLAASGTYEQYF
D: TRBD2
V: TRBV13
length: 15
size: NA
J: TRBJ2-7

DNA: TGTGCCATCAGCCCTGGCTCAGGGGCTAGCGGGAGGGCCAAGGGTAGGTCCTACGAGCAGTACTTC
CDR3: CAISPGSGASGRAKGRSYEQYF
D: TRBD2
V: TRBV10-3
length: 22
size: NA
J: TRBJ2-7

DNA: TGTGCCAGCTCACCGAAGGGGGGCACTGAAGCTTTCTTT
CDR3: CASSPKGGTEAFF
D: NA
V: TRBV18
length: 13
size: NA
J: TRBJ1-1

DNA: TGCGCCAGCAGCCAAGGGAGGCACACTGAAGCTTTCTTT
CDR3: CASSQGRHTEAFF
D: NA
V: TRBV4-1
length: 13
size: NA
J: TRBJ1-1

DNA: TGTGCCAGCAGCCTGGGTCTTAGCAATCAGCCCCAGCATTTT
CDR3: CASSLGLSNQPQHF
D: NA
V: TRBV2
length: 14
size: NA
J: TRBJ1-5

DNA: TGTGCCAGCAGCCTCTTAGGGCTAGCGGGTGGCAATGAGCAGTTCTTC
CDR3: CASSLLGLAGGNEQFF
D: TRBD2
V: TRBV9
length: 16
size: once
J: TRBJ2-1

DNA: TGTGCCAGCAGCGCCCACGGTAATCAGCCCCAGCATTTT
CDR3: CASSAHGNQPQHF
D: NA
V: TRBV11-3
length: 13
size: NA
J: TRBJ1-5

DNA: TGTGCCAGCAGCGTAGCGGGAAACTACAATGAGCAGTTCTTC
CDR3: CASSVAGNYNEQFF
D: NA
V: TRBV9
length: 14
size: NA
J: TRBJ2-1

DNA: TGTGCCAGCACCCAACGGAGCGGTTACACAGATACGCAGTATTTT
CDR3: CASTQRSGYTDTQYF
D: NA
V: TRBV27
length: 15
size: few
J: TRBJ2-3

DNA: TGTGCCAGCAGCTTGCACGAGCAGTACTTC
CDR3: CASSLHEQYF
D: NA
V: TRBV5-6
length: 10
size: NA
J: TRBJ2-7

DNA: TGTGCCAGCAGCGCGGGAGGGGATACGCAGTATTTT
CDR3: CASSAGGDTQYF
D: TRBD2
V: TRBV7-8
length: 12
size: NA
J: TRBJ2-3

DNA: TGTGCCAGTCTCGGGGTGGCTCCCGAAGCTTTCTTT
CDR3: CASLGVAPEAFF
D: NA
V: TRBV19
length: 12
size: few
J: TRBJ1-1

DNA: TGTGCCAGTATGGATCCTAGCGGATCCTACGAGCAGTACTTC
CDR3: CASMDPSGSYEQYF
D: TRBD2
V: TRBV19
length: 14
size: NA
J: TRBJ2-7